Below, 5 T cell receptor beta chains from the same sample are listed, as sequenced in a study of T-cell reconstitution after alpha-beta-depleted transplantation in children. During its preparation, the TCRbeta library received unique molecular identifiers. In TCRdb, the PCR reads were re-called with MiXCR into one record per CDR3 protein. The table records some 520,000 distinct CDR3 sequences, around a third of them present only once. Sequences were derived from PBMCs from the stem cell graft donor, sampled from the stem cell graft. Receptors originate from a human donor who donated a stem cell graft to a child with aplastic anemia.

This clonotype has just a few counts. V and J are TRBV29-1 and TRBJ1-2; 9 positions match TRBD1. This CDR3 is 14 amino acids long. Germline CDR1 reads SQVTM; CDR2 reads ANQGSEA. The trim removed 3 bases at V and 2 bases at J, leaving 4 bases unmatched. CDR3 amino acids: CSVDHRGRNYGYTF. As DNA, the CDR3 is TGCAGCGTTGACCACAGGGGGCGAAACTATGGCTACACCTTC.

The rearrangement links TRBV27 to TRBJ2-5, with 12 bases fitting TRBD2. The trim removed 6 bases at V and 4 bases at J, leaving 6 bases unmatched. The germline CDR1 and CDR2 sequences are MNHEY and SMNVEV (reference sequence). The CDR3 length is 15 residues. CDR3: CASRTSGSSGETQYF. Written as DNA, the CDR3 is TGTGCCAGCAGGACTAGCGGGAGTTCGGGAGAGACCCAGTACTTC.

The CDR3 DNA reads TGCGCCAGCACTTACTTGGGAAATGAGCAGTTCTTC. Encoded protein: CASTYLGNEQFF. The chain links TRBV5-1 to TRBJ2-1; D ambiguous. This CDR3 has 12 amino acids. V lost 6 bases, J lost 7 bases, and 11 bases lay in between. CDR1 and CDR2 (germline): SGHRS, YFSETQ.

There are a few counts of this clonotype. The CDR3 sequence is CSVEVEAYNEQFF. CDR3 DNA: TGCAGCGTTGAAGTAGAAGCTTACAATGAGCAGTTCTTC. This sequence joins TRBV29-1 and TRBJ2-1; no reliable D call. V was shortened by 1 base and J by 4 bases, with 8 bases between the two germline ends. Germline values: CDR1 SQVTM, CDR2 ANQGSEA. The CDR3 is 13 amino acids.

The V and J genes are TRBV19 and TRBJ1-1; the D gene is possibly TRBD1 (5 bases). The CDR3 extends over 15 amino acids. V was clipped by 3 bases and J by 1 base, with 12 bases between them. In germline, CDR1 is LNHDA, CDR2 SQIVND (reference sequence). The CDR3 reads CASSIGRVGNTEAFF. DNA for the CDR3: TGTGCCAGTAGTATCGGCAGGGTCGGGAACACTGAAGCTTTCTTT.